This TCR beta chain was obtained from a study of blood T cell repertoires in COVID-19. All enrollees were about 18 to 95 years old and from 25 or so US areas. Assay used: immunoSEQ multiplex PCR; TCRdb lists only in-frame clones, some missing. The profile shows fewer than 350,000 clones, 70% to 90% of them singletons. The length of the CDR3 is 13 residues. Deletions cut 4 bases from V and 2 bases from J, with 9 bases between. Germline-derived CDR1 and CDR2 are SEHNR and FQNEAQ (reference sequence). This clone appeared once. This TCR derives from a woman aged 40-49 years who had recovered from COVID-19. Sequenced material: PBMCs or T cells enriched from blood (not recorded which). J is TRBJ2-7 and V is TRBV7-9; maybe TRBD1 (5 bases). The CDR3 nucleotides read TGTGCCAGCAGCTCGACAGTAGCCTACGAGCAGTACTTC. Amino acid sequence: CASSSTVAYEQYF.